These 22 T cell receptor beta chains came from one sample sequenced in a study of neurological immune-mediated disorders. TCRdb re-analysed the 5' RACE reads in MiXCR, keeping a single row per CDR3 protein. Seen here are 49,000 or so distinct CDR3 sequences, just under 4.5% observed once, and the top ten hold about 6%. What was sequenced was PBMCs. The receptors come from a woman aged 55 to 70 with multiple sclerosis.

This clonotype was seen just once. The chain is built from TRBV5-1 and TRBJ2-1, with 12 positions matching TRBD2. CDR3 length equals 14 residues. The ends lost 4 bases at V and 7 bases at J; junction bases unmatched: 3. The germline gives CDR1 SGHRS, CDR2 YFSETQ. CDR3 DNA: TGCGCCAGCAGCCTTGGACTAGCGGGGAATGAGCAGTTCTTC. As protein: CASSLGLAGNEQFF.

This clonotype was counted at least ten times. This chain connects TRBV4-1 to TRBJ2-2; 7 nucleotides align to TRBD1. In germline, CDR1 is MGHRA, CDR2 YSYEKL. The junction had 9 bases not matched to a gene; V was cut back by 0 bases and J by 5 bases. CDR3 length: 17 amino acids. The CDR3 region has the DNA TGCGCCAGCAGCCAAGAGGCATGGGACAGAAGAACCGGGGAGCTGTTTTTT. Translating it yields CASSQEAWDRRTGELFF.

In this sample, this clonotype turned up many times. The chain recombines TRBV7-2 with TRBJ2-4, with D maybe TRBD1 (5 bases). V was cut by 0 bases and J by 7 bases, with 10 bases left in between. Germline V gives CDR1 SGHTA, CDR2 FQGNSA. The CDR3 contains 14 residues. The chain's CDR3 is CASSLASSGNIQYF. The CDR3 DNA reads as TGTGCCAGCAGCTTAGCGAGTTCAGGGAACATTCAGTACTTC.

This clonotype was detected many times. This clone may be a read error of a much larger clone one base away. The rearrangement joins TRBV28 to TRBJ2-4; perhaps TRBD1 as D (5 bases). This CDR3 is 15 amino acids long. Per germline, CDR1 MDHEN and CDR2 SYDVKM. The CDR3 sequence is CASSSGAIAKKIQYF. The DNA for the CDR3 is TGTGCCAGCAGTAGTGGGGCCATAGCCAAAAAAATTCAGTACTTC.

CDR3 sequence: CAIKEDTAGNTIYF. The CDR3 coding sequence is TGTGCCATCAAAGAGGACACGGCCGGAAACACCATATATTTT. J is TRBJ1-3 and V is TRBV10-3; D may be TRBD1 (5 bases). CDR1 is ENHRY, CDR2 SYGVKD, per germline. CDR3 length: 14 residues. Trimming cost V 7 bases and J 4 bases, with 14 bases left between them.

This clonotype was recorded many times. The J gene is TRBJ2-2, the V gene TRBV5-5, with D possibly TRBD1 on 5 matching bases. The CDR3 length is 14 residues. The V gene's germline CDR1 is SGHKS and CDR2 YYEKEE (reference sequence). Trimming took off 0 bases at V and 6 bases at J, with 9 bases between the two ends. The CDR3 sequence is CASSLDWGAGELFF. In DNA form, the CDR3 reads TGTGCCAGCAGCTTGGATTGGGGCGCCGGGGAGCTGTTTTTT.

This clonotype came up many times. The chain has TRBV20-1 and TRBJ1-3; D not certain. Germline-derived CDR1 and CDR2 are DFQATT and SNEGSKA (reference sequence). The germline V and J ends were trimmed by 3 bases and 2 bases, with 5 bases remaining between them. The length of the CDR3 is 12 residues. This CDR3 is CSASVAGNTIYF. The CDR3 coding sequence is TGCAGTGCTAGTGTCGCTGGAAACACCATATATTTT.

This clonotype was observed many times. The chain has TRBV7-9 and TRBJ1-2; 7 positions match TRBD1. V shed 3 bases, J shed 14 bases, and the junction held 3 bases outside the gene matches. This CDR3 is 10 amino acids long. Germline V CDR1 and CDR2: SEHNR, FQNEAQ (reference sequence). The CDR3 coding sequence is TGTGCCAGCAGCTTGTGGGACAGAACCTTC. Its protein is CASSLWDRTF.

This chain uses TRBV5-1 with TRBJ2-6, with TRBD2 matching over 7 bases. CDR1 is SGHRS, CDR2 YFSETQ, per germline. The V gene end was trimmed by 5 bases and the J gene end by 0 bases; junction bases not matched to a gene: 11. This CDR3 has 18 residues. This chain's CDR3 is CASSRGEGSTSGANVLTF. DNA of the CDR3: TGCGCCAGCAGTCGGGGGGAGGGGTCGACCTCTGGGGCCAACGTCCTGACTTTC. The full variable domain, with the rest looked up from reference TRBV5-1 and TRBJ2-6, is KAGVTQTPRYLIKTRGQQVTLSCSPISGHRSVSWYQQTPGQGLQFLFEYFSETQRNKGNFPGRFSGRQFSNSRSEMNVSTLELGDSALYLCASSRGEGSTSGANVLTFGAGSRLTVL.

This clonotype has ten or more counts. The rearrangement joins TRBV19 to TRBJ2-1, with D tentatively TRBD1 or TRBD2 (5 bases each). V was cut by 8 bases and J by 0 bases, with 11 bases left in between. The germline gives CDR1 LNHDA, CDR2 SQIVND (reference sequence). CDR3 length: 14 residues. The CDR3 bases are TGTGCCAGTGGGGCGAGGGACTCCTACAATGAGCAGTTCTTC. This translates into CASGARDSYNEQFF.

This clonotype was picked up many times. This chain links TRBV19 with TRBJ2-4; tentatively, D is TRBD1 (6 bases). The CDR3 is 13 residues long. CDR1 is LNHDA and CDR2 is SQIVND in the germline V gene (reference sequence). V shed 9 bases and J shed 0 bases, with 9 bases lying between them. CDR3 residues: CASMGAAKNIQYF. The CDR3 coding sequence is TGTGCCAGCATGGGGGCAGCCAAAAACATTCAGTACTTC.

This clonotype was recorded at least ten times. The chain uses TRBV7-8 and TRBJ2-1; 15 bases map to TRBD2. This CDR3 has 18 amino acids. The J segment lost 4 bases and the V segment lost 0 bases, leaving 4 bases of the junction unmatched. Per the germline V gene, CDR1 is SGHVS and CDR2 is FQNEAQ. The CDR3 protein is CASSLARTSGRVYNEQFF. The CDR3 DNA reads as TGTGCCAGCAGCTTAGCGAGGACTAGCGGGAGGGTGTACAATGAGCAGTTCTTC.

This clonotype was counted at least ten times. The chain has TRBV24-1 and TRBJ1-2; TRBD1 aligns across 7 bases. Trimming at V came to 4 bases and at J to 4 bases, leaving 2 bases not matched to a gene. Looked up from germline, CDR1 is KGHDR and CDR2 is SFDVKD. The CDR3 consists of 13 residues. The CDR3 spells CATSDRGFYGYTF. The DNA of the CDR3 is TGTGCCACCAGTGACAGGGGGTTCTATGGCTACACCTTC.

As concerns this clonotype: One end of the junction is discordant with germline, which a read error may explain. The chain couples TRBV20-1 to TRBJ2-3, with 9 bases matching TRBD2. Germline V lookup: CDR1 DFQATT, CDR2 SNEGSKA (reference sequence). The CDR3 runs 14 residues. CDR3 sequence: CSGRGGGVGDTQYF. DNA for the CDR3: TGCAGTGGTAGAGGCGGGGGGGTTGGAGATACGCAGTATTTT.

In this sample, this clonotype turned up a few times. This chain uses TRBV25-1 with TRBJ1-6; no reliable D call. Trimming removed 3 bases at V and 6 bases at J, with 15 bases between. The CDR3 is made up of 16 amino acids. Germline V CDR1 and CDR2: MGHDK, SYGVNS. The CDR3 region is CASSDPGSTANSPLHF. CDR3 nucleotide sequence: TGTGCCAGCAGTGATCCCGGATCAACAGCTAATTCACCCCTCCACTTT.

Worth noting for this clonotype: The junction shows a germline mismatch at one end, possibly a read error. DNA for the CDR3: TGTACCAGCAGCCAAGATTTGGGGGGGCAGCCCCAGCATTTT. It specifies CTSSQDLGGQPQHF. The chain employs TRBV4-2 and TRBJ1-5; possible D gene TRBD1, 5 bases. Germline V gene lookup returns CDR1 LGHNA and CDR2 YNFKEQ. The CDR3 covers 14 residues.

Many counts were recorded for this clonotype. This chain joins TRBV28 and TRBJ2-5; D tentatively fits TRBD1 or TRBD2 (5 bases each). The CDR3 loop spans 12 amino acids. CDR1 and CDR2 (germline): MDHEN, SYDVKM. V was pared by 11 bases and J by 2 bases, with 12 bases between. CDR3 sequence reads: CASEGRQETQYF. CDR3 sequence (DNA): TGTGCCTCCGAGGGACGGCAAGAGACCCAGTACTTC.

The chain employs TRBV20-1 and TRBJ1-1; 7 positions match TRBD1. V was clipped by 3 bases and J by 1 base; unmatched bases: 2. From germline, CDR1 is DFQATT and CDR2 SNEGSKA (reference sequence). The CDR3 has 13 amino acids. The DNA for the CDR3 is TGCAGTGCTAGTGGACAGGCGAACACTGAAGCTTTCTTT. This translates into CSASGQANTEAFF.

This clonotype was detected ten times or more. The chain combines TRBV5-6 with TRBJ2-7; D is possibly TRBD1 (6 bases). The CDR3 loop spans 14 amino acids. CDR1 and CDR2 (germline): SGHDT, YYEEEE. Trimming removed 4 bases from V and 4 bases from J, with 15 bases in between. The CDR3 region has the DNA TGTGCCAGCAGCCTGGGACAAGCTTCATACGAGCAGTACTTC. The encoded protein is CASSLGQASYEQYF.

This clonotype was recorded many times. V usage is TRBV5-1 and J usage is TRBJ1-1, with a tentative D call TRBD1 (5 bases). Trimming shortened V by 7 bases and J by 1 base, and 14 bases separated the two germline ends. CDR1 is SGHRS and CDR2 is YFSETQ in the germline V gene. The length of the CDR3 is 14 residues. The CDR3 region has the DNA TGCGCCAGCCTGGTGGGAGGGGAGAACACTGAAGCTTTCTTT. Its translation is CASLVGGENTEAFF.

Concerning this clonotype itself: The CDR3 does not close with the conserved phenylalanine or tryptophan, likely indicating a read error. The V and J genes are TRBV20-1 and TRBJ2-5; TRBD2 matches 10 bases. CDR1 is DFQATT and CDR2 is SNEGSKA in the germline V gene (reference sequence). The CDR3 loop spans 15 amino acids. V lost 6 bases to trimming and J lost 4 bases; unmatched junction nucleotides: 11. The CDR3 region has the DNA TGCAGTGCCCCTCCTAAGCGGGGGGGCCTAGAGACCCAGTACAAC. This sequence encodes CSAPPKRGGLETQYN.

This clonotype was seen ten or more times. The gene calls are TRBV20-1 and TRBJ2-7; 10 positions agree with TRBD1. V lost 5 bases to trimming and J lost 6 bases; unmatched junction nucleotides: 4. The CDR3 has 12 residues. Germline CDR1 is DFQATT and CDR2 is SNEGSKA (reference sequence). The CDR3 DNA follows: TGCAGTGCTGGGACAGGGGAATTCGAGCAGTACTTC. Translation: CSAGTGEFEQYF.